The next 19 T cell receptor beta chains were all read from a single sample in a study of blood T cell repertoires in COVID-19. Measured with immunoSEQ multiplex PCR; TCRdb has only the in-frame clones, and not every one. The profile covers just under 80,000 clones, with roughly 88% appearing a single time and 45% taken by the ten largest. What was sequenced was peripheral blood. Receptors originate from a human donor in a cohort sampled during active COVID-19.

The gene calls are TRBV6-5 and TRBJ2-1; 8 bases are shared with TRBD2. Germline CDR1 MNHEY, CDR2 SVGAGI. The CDR3 spans 14 residues. J was trimmed by 7 bases and V by 5 bases; bases with no gene match: 7. The CDR3 nucleotides read TGTGCCAGCAGTCAAAGCGGGAGAGTTAATGAGCAGTTCTTC. Protein sequence: CASSQSGRVNEQFF.

V usage is TRBV9 and J usage is TRBJ1-4; D is possibly TRBD1 (5 bases). The CDR3 runs 16 residues. Deletions cut 5 bases from V and 0 bases from J, with 14 bases between. Germline V gives CDR1 SGDLS, CDR2 YYNGEE. The CDR3 region is CASRREEGTTNEKLFF. CDR3 bases: TGTGCCAGCAGGCGGGAGGAGGGGACAACTAATGAAAAACTGTTTTTT.

This clone was seen a single time. The chain has TRBV24-1 and TRBJ2-2, with D possibly matching TRBD1 (6 bases). Trimming took off 3 bases at V and 0 bases at J, with 10 bases between the two ends. The CDR3 runs to 16 residues. Per the germline V gene, CDR1 is KGHDR and CDR2 is SFDVKD. CDR3 DNA sequence: TGTGCCACCAGTGATACAGGGCGCGCGAACACCGGGGAGCTGTTTTTT. It codes for CATSDTGRANTGELFF.

The gene calls are TRBV5-5 and TRBJ1-5; unclear D gene. Germline CDR1 and CDR2: SGHKS and YYEKEE (reference sequence). CDR3 length: 15 amino acids. Trimming took off 4 bases at V and 3 bases at J, with 14 bases between the two ends. This CDR3 is CASSPYAGLNQPQHF. The DNA of the CDR3 is TGTGCCAGCAGCCCGTATGCAGGCCTCAATCAGCCCCAGCATTTT. Together with reference TRBV5-5 and TRBJ1-5, the CDR3 gives the full variable domain: DAGVTQSPTHLIKTRGQQVTLRCSPISGHKSVSWYQQVLGQGPQFIFQYYEKEERGRGNFPDRFSARQFPNYSSELNVNALLLGDSALYLCASSPYAGLNQPQHFGDGTRLSIL.

V and J are TRBV10-3 and TRBJ2-7; 7 nucleotides match TRBD2. V shed 10 bases, J shed 2 bases, and the junction held 11 bases outside the gene matches. CDR1 and CDR2 (germline): ENHRY, SYGVKD. The CDR3 sequence is 14 residues long. CDR3 DNA: TGTGCCACCACGCTACCGGGGGGACCCTACGAGCAGTACTTC. This encodes CATTLPGGPYEQYF.

The chain joins TRBV12-3 or TRBV12-4 to TRBJ2-3; D not certain. V dropped 7 bases and J dropped 4 bases, with 6 bases sitting between them. The length of the CDR3 is 11 residues. CDR3 region: CASNRADTQYF. CDR3 bases: TGTGCCAGCAACCGGGCAGATACGCAGTATTTT.

The rearrangement links TRBV5-4 to TRBJ2-1, with D tentatively TRBD2 (6 bases). This CDR3 region has 15 residues. V lost 0 bases to trimming and J lost 6 bases, with 13 bases between them. From germline, CDR1 is SGHNT and CDR2 YYREEE (reference sequence). The CDR3 bases are TGTGCCAGCAGCTTGGCGTCTAGCGTTACCAATGAGCAGTTCTTC. Translated: CASSLASSVTNEQFF. Complete variable domain (other parts from reference TRBV5-4 and TRBJ2-1): ETGVTQSPTHLIKTRGQQVTLRCSSQSGHNTVSWYQQALGQGPQFIFQYYREEENGRGNFPPRFSGLQFPNYSSELNVNALELDDSALYLCASSLASSVTNEQFFGPGTRLTVL.

This clone was seen more than once but under ten times. V gene TRBV6-6 combines with J gene TRBJ2-7; no clear D gene. The germline V gene encodes CDR1 MNHNY and CDR2 SVGAGI (reference sequence). The CDR3 extends over 12 amino acids. V was cut by 2 bases and J by 6 bases, with 8 bases left in between. The CDR3 sequence: CASSYGASEQYF. In nucleotides, the CDR3 is TGTGCCAGCAGTTACGGAGCAAGCGAGCAGTACTTC.

This rearrangement joins TRBV25-1 to TRBJ2-1; the match to TRBD2 covers 9 bases. The V segment lost 9 bases and the J segment 5 bases; nucleotides outside the gene matches: 14. Per germline, CDR1 MGHDK and CDR2 SYGVNS. The CDR3 loop spans 16 amino acids. CDR3 nucleotides: TGTGCCAGTAGACTACCCGGGACTAGCAGAAACAATGAGCAGTTCTTC. Translation: CASRLPGTSRNNEQFF.

The V call is TRBV2, the J call TRBJ2-5; 8 bases fit TRBD1. Germline CDR1 and CDR2: SNHLY and FYNNEI. V was pared by 5 bases and J by 5 bases, with 4 bases of the junction left unmatched. The CDR3 is 13 amino acids. Here the CDR3 DNA reads TGTGCCAGCAGTCCAGGGGGCGGGGAGACCCAGTACTTC. This encodes CASSPGGGETQYF.

This sequence joins TRBV4-1 and TRBJ2-1; maybe TRBD1 (6 bases). V was pared by 0 bases and J by 4 bases, with 10 bases between. The CDR3 length is 15 residues. Germline V lookup: CDR1 MGHRA, CDR2 YSYEKL. CDR3 amino acids: CASSQDGQGYNEQFF. The CDR3 region has the DNA TGCGCCAGCAGCCAAGATGGGCAGGGGTACAATGAGCAGTTCTTC.

The J gene is TRBJ1-4, the V gene TRBV4-1, with a tentative D call TRBD1 (5 bases). The V gene lost 0 bases and the J gene lost 0 bases, with 20 bases spanning the gap. This CDR3 region has 20 residues. CDR1 and CDR2 (germline): MGHRA, YSYEKL. The CDR3 spells CASSQEGDSRVRATNEKLFF. The CDR3 DNA is TGCGCCAGCAGCCAAGAAGGAGACAGCAGAGTTCGGGCAACTAATGAAAAACTGTTTTTT.

The chain is built from TRBV2 and TRBJ1-5; 9 positions agree with TRBD1. Germline CDR1 is SNHLY and CDR2 is FYNNEI. The junction had 7 bases not matched to a gene; V was cut back by 6 bases and J by 1 base. The CDR3 runs 16 residues. Here the CDR3 DNA reads TGTGCCAGCAGGGAGGGACAGGGAAGGAGCAATCAGCCCCAGCATTTT. It translates to CASREGQGRSNQPQHF.

The V gene is TRBV12-3 or TRBV12-4, the J gene TRBJ1-5; no clear D gene. Trimming took off 2 bases at V and 3 bases at J, with 5 bases between the two ends. This CDR3 is 13 amino acids long. The CDR3 sequence: CASSLTDNQPQHF. The CDR3 DNA is TGTGCCAGCAGTTTAACTGACAATCAGCCCCAGCATTTT.

This clone has only a few counts. The chain links TRBV12-3 or TRBV12-4 to TRBJ1-6; D not resolved. The CDR3 consists of 12 residues. V lost 6 bases, J lost 8 bases, and 8 bases lay in between. CDR3 sequence reads: CASSGWDSPLHF. The CDR3 DNA sequence: TGTGCCAGCAGCGGGTGGGATTCACCCCTCCACTTT.

Concerning this clone itself: Other nucleotide sequences in the sample specify the same CDR3. The CDR3: CASSVGGETQYF. In DNA form, the CDR3 reads TGTGCCAGTAGCGTGGGGGGTGAGACCCAGTACTTC. The V gene is TRBV19, the J gene TRBJ2-5; tentative D call: TRBD2 (6 bases). The germline V gene has CDR1 LNHDA and CDR2 SQIVND (reference sequence). Trimming took 6 bases from V and 5 from J, leaving 10 bases between them. The CDR3 runs to 12 residues.

V and J are TRBV3-1 (or the pseudogene TRBV3-2) and TRBJ2-3; 8 positions match TRBD2. Trimming cost V 3 bases and J 2 bases; bases outside gene matches: 4. There are 15 residues in the CDR3. CDR1 and CDR2 (germline): LGHDT, YNNKEL (reference sequence). The chain's CDR3 is CASSQRGANTDTQYF. CDR3 DNA: TGTGCCAGCAGCCAGCGGGGGGCGAACACAGATACGCAGTATTTT.

This chain connects TRBV5-1 to TRBJ2-7; 7 bases are a match to TRBD1. Germline V gene data show CDR1 as SGHRS and CDR2 as YFSETQ. V shed 4 bases and J 6 bases; nucleotides not matched to a gene: 10. The CDR3 contains 14 residues. The CDR3 DNA reads TGCGCCAGCAGCCGGACAGGTCGATATGGCGAGCAGTACTTC. Protein sequence: CASSRTGRYGEQYF.

The gene calls are TRBV11-1 and TRBJ2-5; TRBD2 matches at 10 bases. CDR1 SGHAT and CDR2 FQDESV come from the germline V gene (reference sequence). The CDR3 is made up of 15 amino acids. V gave up 6 bases and J gave up 5 bases; unmatched junction bases: 9. CDR3 sequence (DNA): TGTGCCAGCAGTCCTCTAGCGGGAGTCGGGGAGACCCAGTACTTC. It specifies CASSPLAGVGETQYF.